This T cell receptor (beta chain) was identified in a study of Ad26.COV2.S vaccination and SARS-CoV-2 variants. For the study at large: The vaccine Ad26.COV2.S was put into the muscle once, or twice with 56 days between. Overall study results and limits: Placebo recipients showed lower spike-specific TCR breadth than vaccinees. Substantial breadth was reported for post-vaccination spike-specific CD8+ and CD4+ T cells. Measurements of TCR breadth and depth may have given underestimates of the total T cell responses.

Treatment defined: some 19 received Ad26.COV2.S at low or high dose, single or two shots; about 5 received placebo; per-sample allocation not given. Collection of the samples took place on day 63 after the first injection of vaccine or placebo. Details on this clone: Its antigen is unknown.

The method was immunoSEQ multiplex PCR; TCRdb's version includes in-frame clones alone and lacks a portion of them. The sample has some 480,000 clones, 87% seen once; the top ten hold more than 10%. Sequenced material: peripheral blood, taken in a trial of Ad26.COV2.S vaccine versus placebo. The TCR comes from a person between 18 and 59 years old who received the Ad26.COV2.S COVID-19 vaccine or a placebo.

The CDR3 nucleotides read TGCGCCAGCAGCCAAGATCTCGGGGTCTCCTACGAGCAGTACTTC. Its protein is CASSQDLGVSYEQYF. V gene TRBV4-3 combines with J gene TRBJ2-7; possibly TRBD2 for D (5 bases). The V gene's germline CDR1 is LGHNA and CDR2 YSLEER. V was cut by 0 bases and J by 0 bases, with 9 bases left in between. The length of the CDR3 is 15 residues.